These 8 T cell receptor beta chains share one sample of origin, sequenced in a study of shared clonotypes between healthy human individuals. CD8 cells regarded as naive lacked CD45RO, were positively chosen for CCR7, and omitted terminally differentiated effector memory CD45RA+ cells. The protocol was immunoSEQ multiplex PCR, while the TCRdb copy is restricted to in-frame clones and leaves out a portion. The table has about 2 million clones, less than 95% seen once. Sequenced sample: naive CD8+ T cells sorted from blood. The source is a man aged 18-30 years in good health.

V is TRBV2 and J is TRBJ2-7; 7 bases line up with TRBD2. Trimming at V came to 4 bases and at J to 0 bases, leaving 15 bases not matched to a gene. This CDR3 has 18 residues. In germline, CDR1 is SNHLY, CDR2 FYNNEI. The DNA of the CDR3 is TGTGCCAGCAGTGTACCCCGGCCGCAGCGGGATAACTCCTACGAGCAGTACTTC. As protein: CASSVPRPQRDNSYEQYF.

The rearrangement joins TRBV27 to TRBJ2-3; 8 nucleotides line up with TRBD2. Losses at the gene ends were 6 bases for V and 6 bases for J; bases not matched to a gene: 14. Germline V lookup: CDR1 MNHEY, CDR2 SMNVEV (reference sequence). The CDR3 is 16 residues long. The CDR3 region has the DNA TGTGCCAGCAGGAGTAGCGGGGAGGTGATCTGGGATACGCAGTATTTT. Its protein is CASRSSGEVIWDTQYF.

The V and J genes are TRBV27 and TRBJ1-5, with D possibly TRBD1 on 6 matching bases. Deletions cut 5 bases from V and 2 bases from J, with 13 bases between. The CDR3 contains 15 residues. The germline CDR1 and CDR2 sequences are MNHEY and SMNVEV (reference sequence). The CDR3 reads CASSAIPGGNQPQHF. CDR3 nucleotides: TGTGCCAGCAGTGCGATACCAGGGGGCAATCAGCCCCAGCATTTT.

The chain links TRBV6-6 to TRBJ1-6; D is ambiguous. The CDR3 is made up of 15 amino acids. V was trimmed by 0 bases and J by 10 bases, leaving 13 bases between them. Germline V gene lookup returns CDR1 MNHNY and CDR2 SVGAGI (reference sequence). This CDR3 reads CASSYSGRINSPLHF. CDR3 nucleotide sequence: TGTGCCAGCAGTTACTCGGGTCGAATCAACTCACCCCTCCACTTT.

The chain is built from TRBV30 and TRBJ1-1; no definite D call. With 2 bases removed from V and 2 bases from J, the gap between germline ends came to 12 bases. CDR1 GTSNPN and CDR2 SVGIG come from the germline V gene (reference sequence). The CDR3 loop spans 14 amino acids. Here the CDR3 DNA reads TGTGCCTGGAGTAAAAACAGCGAAAACACTGAAGCTTTCTTT. Translation gives CAWSKNSENTEAFF.

CDR3: CASSAPEAGGNTGELFF. CDR3 sequence (DNA): TGTGCCAGCAGCGCCCCGGAAGCGGGAGGGAACACCGGGGAGCTGTTTTTT. The chain has TRBV7-9 and TRBJ2-2; TRBD2 aligns across 9 bases. CDR3 length equals 17 residues. Trimming took 5 bases from V and 1 from J; bases not matched to a gene: 8. The V gene's germline CDR1 is SEHNR and CDR2 FQNEAQ (reference sequence). Supplemented by reference TRBV7-9 and TRBJ2-2, the full variable domain reads DTGVSQNPRHKITKRGQNVTFRCDPISEHNRLYWYRQTLGQGPEFLTYFQNEAQLEKSRLLSDRFSAERPKGSFSTLEIQRTEQGDSAMYLCASSAPEAGGNTGELFFGEGSRLTVL.

This clone was seen only once. The chain joins TRBV7-9 to TRBJ1-6; TRBD1 agrees at 9 bases. The V and J ends lost 5 bases and 11 bases, in that order; junction bases with no gene match: 4. The CDR3 covers 13 residues. Per the germline V gene, CDR1 is SEHNR and CDR2 is FQNEAQ (reference sequence). CDR3 region: CASSGTGTPPLHF. In DNA form, the CDR3 reads TGTGCCAGCAGCGGGACAGGGACCCCACCCCTCCACTTT.

On this clone itself: Other nucleotide sequences in the sample specify the same CDR3. The chain joins TRBV13 to TRBJ1-1, with 8 bases matching TRBD1. The CDR3 spans 12 residues. J gave up 4 bases and V 7 bases, and 2 bases lay outside the gene matches. Germline V lookup: CDR1 PRHDT, CDR2 FYEKMQ (reference sequence). Here the CDR3 reads CASTTGGTEAFF. CDR3 coding DNA: TGTGCCAGCACAACAGGGGGCACTGAAGCTTTCTTT.